The rows below give T cell receptor beta chains drawn from one sample of a study of Tregs in tolerant kidney transplant recipients. Data came from immunoSEQ multiplex PCR; TCRdb stores just in-frame clones and leaves some out. Counted here are 35,000 to 55,000 clones, about 89% occurring once; the ten biggest clones make up 0.7%. Sequences were obtained from Tregs from blood. Receptor source: a human donor in good health. Each CDR3 is given with its conserved first and last residue. A D gene is named only where the DNA matches it firmly. Part of the rows lack a size; the others show once, few, many or a class for expanded clones.

D	size	V	J	CDR3	DNA
TRBD1	.	TRBV18	TRBJ1-4	CASSPNRDSKEKLFF	TGTGCCAGCTCACCAAACCGGGACAGTAAGGAAAAACTGTTTTTT
.	.	TRBV27	TRBJ2-6	CASSLSVLGPATSGANVLTF	TGTGCCAGCAGTTTATCCGTCCTCGGGCCCGCTACCTCTGGGGCCAACGTCCTGACTTTC
TRBD1	.	TRBV19	TRBJ2-7	CASSIQGAAYEQYF	TGTGCCAGTAGTATACAGGGGGCAGCCTACGAGCAGTACTTC
.	.	TRBV7-3	TRBJ1-2	CASSLRIGYTF	TGTGCCAGCAGCTTAAGAATTGGCTACACCTTC
.	few	TRBV6-6	TRBJ2-2	CASSYPDTGELFF	TGTGCCAGCAGTTACCCGGACACCGGGGAGCTGTTTTTT
TRBD2	once	TRBV5-1	TRBJ2-7	CASSLSTGTSGLYEQYF	TGCGCCAGCAGCTTGTCCACCGGGACTAGCGGCCTCTACGAGCAGTACTTC
TRBD1	.	TRBV6-5	TRBJ1-2	CASARPTGDGYTF	TGTGCCAGCGCCCGGCCGACAGGGGATGGCTACACCTTC
TRBD1	.	TRBV5-5	TRBJ2-7	CASSLAGGWGEQYF	TGTGCCAGCAGCTTGGCAGGGGGATGGGGCGAGCAGTACTTC
.	once	TRBV15	TRBJ2-7	CATSSAGPSYEQYF	TGTGCCACCAGCAGCGCGGGACCCTCCTACGAGCAGTACTTC
TRBD1	once	TRBV13	TRBJ2-7	CASSGAPGTGGGGEQYF	TGTGCCAGCAGTGGGGCCCCCGGGACAGGGGGCGGGGGGGAGCAGTACTTC
.	.	TRBV5-1	TRBJ2-3	CASTTRSTDTQYF	TGCGCCAGCACGACCCGAAGCACAGATACGCAGTATTTT
TRBD2	.	TRBV18	TRBJ2-1	CASSPRTSGSSYNEQFF	TGTGCCAGCTCACCTCGGACTAGCGGGAGCTCCTACAATGAGCAGTTCTTC
.	once	TRBV19	TRBJ2-7	CASTAGQQRAEQYF	TGTGCCAGTACCGCGGGACAACAGAGGGCCGAGCAGTACTTC
TRBD1	once	TRBV11-2	TRBJ1-2	CASSLDRDRGLWSGYTF	TGTGCCAGCAGCTTAGATAGGGACAGGGGGCTCTGGAGTGGCTACACCTTC
.	once	TRBV2	TRBJ1-1	CARALFRRATEAFF	TGTGCCAGGGCCTTATTCCGCAGGGCCACTGAAGCTTTCTTT
TRBD2	once	TRBV5-1	TRBJ2-1	CASSTLLAGEQFF	TGCGCCAGCAGCACCCTCCTAGCGGGTGAGCAGTTCTTC
.	.	TRBV18	TRBJ2-7	CASSRAGAYEQYF	TGTGCCAGCTCACGTGCAGGGGCCTACGAGCAGTACTTC
.	.	TRBV5-4	TRBJ2-7	CASSSDWSEQYF	TGTGCCAGCAGTTCGGACTGGTCCGAGCAGTACTTC
.	.	TRBV9	TRBJ2-7	CASSVVAGEQYF	TGTGCCAGCAGCGTAGTCGCCGGGGAGCAGTACTTC
TRBD1	.	TRBV5-1	TRBJ1-5	CASSLGTGGHGNQPQHF	TGCGCCAGCAGCCTCGGGACAGGGGGCCACGGCAATCAGCCCCAGCATTTT
.	.	TRBV30	TRBJ2-7	CAWSARTDLEQYF	TGTGCCTGGAGTGCTCGGACAGACTTGGAGCAGTACTTC